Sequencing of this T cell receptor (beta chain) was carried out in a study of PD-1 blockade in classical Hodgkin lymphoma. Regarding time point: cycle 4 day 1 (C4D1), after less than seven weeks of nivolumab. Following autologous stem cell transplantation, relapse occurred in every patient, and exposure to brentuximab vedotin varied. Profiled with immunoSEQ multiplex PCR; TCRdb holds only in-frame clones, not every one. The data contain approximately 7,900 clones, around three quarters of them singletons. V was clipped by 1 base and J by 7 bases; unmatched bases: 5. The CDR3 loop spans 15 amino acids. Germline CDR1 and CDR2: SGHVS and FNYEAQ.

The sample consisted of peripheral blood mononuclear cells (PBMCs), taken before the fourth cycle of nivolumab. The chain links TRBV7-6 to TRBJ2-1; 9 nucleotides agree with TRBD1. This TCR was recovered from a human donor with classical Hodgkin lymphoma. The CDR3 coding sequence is TGTGCCAGCAGCTTAGGGACAGGGGCTGGGAATGAGCAGTTCTTC. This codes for CASSLGTGAGNEQFF.